The 6 T cell receptor beta chains presented below share a single source sample, sequenced in a study of T cell responses to AZD1222 COVID-19 vaccine. TCRdb's copy holds only in-frame clones and misses some; the assay was immunoSEQ multiplex PCR. The sample records approximately 150,000 clones, about 92% being singletons. Source: peripheral blood, taken after recovery from COVID-19. These receptors were obtained from an adult who had recovered from COVID-19.

The chain is built from TRBV6-5 and TRBJ1-2; 8 bases line up with TRBD1. The ends lost 6 bases at V and 7 bases at J; junction bases unmatched: 7. Germline CDR1 MNHEY, CDR2 SVGAGI. CDR3 length: 13 residues. CDR3: CASSRGTGGGYTF. DNA for the CDR3: TGTGCCAGCAGCCGCGGGACAGGCGGTGGCTACACCTTC.

This clone is a singleton in its sample. The rearrangement joins TRBV6-5 to TRBJ1-2, with D tentatively TRBD1 (5 bases). The germline gives CDR1 MNHEY, CDR2 SVGAGI. With 0 bases removed from V and 4 bases from J, the gap between germline ends came to 15 bases. The CDR3 is made up of 16 amino acids. CDR3: CASSYSQAGRFYGYTF. CDR3 DNA: TGTGCCAGCAGTTACTCTCAGGCAGGGCGATTCTATGGCTACACCTTC.

The sample holds one count of this clone. The chain couples TRBV18 to TRBJ2-7, with D unresolved. Germline assignment: CDR1 KGHSH and CDR2 LQKENI. CDR3 length: 15 amino acids. Trimming left V 3 bases short and J 7 bases short, with 19 bases between. DNA for the CDR3: TGTGCCAGCTCACCTTTGGCAGCAGTTAGTCGGGAGCAGTACTTC. This encodes CASSPLAAVSREQYF.

This clone has just one count. This rearrangement joins TRBV6-5 to TRBJ1-1; D is unclear. Germline V gene sequence: CDR1 MNHEY, CDR2 SVGAGI. V dropped 6 bases and J dropped 3 bases, with 11 bases sitting between them. This CDR3 has 13 residues. The CDR3 DNA sequence: TGTGCCAGCAGGCCAATCGATTACACTGAAGCTTTCTTT. Translated: CASRPIDYTEAFF.

The chain couples TRBV28 to TRBJ2-7, with D possibly matching TRBD2 (5 bases). Germline loops: CDR1 MDHEN, CDR2 SYDVKM. V lost 7 bases, J lost 0 bases, and 19 bases lay in between. The CDR3 is 16 amino acids. The CDR3 DNA is TGTGCCAGCACAACTTCTGAGCGGAGCCCCTCCTACGAGCAGTACTTC. Protein: CASTTSERSPSYEQYF.

The rearrangement links TRBV30 to TRBJ1-5; D uncertain. The germline V gene has CDR1 GTSNPN and CDR2 SVGIG (reference sequence). V lost 4 bases, J lost 5 bases, and 15 bases lay in between. CDR3 size: 14 residues. The CDR3 nucleotides are TGTGCCTGGAATCAAGGGATCCGGGATCAGCCCCAGCATTTT. It is translated as CAWNQGIRDQPQHF.